The present T cell receptor (beta chain) was sequenced within a study of cytomegalovirus exposure and HLA in healthy donors. Study observations and caveats: Through in vitro validation, three CMV-associated chains were shown to be specific for CMV antigens. Analysis performed later found 15,000 or so TCR beta sequences associated with HLA alleles at 0.05 false discovery rate.

The length of the CDR3 is 20 residues. Trimming cost V 4 bases and J 5 bases; bases outside gene matches: 19. Germline-derived CDR1 and CDR2 are SGHNT and YYREEE (reference sequence). In the case of this clone: Its specificity is not known.

PCR employed 60 Vbeta and 13 Jbeta primers. TCRdb's copy holds only in-frame clones and misses some; the assay was immunoSEQ multiplex PCR. This sample yields 75,000 to 95,000 clones, of which 70% to 85% are seen a single time; roughly 2.2% belongs to the top ten. Sequenced input: PBMCs. The V gene is TRBV5-4, the J gene TRBJ2-3, with TRBD2 matching over 13 bases. This clonotype was sampled from a young man in good health and CMV-seronegative. The CDR3 protein is CASSKGGLAGLHGMGDTQYF. The CDR3 DNA sequence: TGTGCCAGCAGCAAGGGGGGACTAGCGGGGCTGCACGGGATGGGAGATACGCAGTATTTT.